The TCR beta chain under discussion was sequenced for a study of immune heterogeneity within non-small cell lung tumors. Template material comprised bulk tumor genomic DNA at 450 to 600 ng per sample. Primary tumors were biopsied several times each, far apart, intraoperatively. Patients with untreated, newly diagnosed non-small cell lung cancer underwent curative surgery. This clonotype is termed medium-sized. Multiplex PCR amplified the TCR beta CDR3 region. Its first round ran for roughly 10 cycles with 32 V and 13 J primers. One entry per CDR3 protein, called by TCRdb with MiXCR from the multiplex PCR reads. The sample holds 10,000 to 15,000 distinct CDR3 sequences, 20% to 25% seen once. Sequenced input: lung tumor tissue. This TCR came from a man in his forties or fifties with non-small cell lung cancer.

The CDR3 DNA is TGTGCCATCAGTGCCACTAGCGGCACCTACGAGCAGTACTTC. It yields the protein CAISATSGTYEQYF. V gene TRBV10-3 combines with J gene TRBJ2-7; 8 bases fit TRBD2. CDR3 length: 14 amino acids. Per the germline V gene, CDR1 is ENHRY and CDR2 is SYGVKD. J lost 2 bases, V lost 4 bases, and 4 bases had no gene match.